A single sample gave rise to the 3 T cell receptor beta chains below, sequenced in a study of blood T cell repertoires in COVID-19. The data were produced by immunoSEQ multiplex PCR, yet TCRdb's version contains in-frame clones alone and is incomplete. The sample contains around 200,000 clones, 80% to 85% of which appear only once. Sequencing used peripheral blood. These receptors all stem from a human donor with acute or convalescent COVID-19. The donor label of this sample is uncertain.

Worth noting for this clone: One junction end does not reproduce the germline sequence, and a read error may be involved. The rearrangement joins TRBV28 to TRBJ1-4; D is possibly TRBD1 (6 bases). Germline V gene data show CDR1 as MDHEN and CDR2 as SYDVKM. This CDR3 is built from 16 residues. The CDR3 loop reads CAISSAGAPVHEKLFF. The CDR3 coding sequence is TGTGCCATCAGTTCCGCGGGGGCACCAGTCCATGAAAAACTGTTTTTT.

The sample holds a few counts of this clone. The chain couples TRBV29-1 to TRBJ1-3; 8 bases line up with TRBD1. After removal of 8 bases from V and 3 bases from J, the junction contained 6 bases not matched to a gene. The CDR3 has 13 residues. Germline CDR1 and CDR2: SQVTM and ANQGSEA. CDR3 coding DNA: TGCAGCCCAAAGACAGGGGTTGGAAACACCATATATTTT. It encodes CSPKTGVGNTIYF.

This chain connects TRBV28 to TRBJ1-4; no definite D call. Germline assignment: CDR1 MDHEN and CDR2 SYDVKM. Between the trimmed V and J ends, which lost 4 bases and 8 bases, there was a span of 14 bases. The CDR3 runs 14 residues. The CDR3 region has the DNA TGTGCCAGCAGTTCACCCCGACAAGGCGAAAAACTGTTTTTT. Its protein is CASSSPRQGEKLFF.